Listed below are T cell receptor beta chains from one sample, sequenced in a study of technical replicates of blood from a few donors. Data came from immunoSEQ multiplex PCR; TCRdb stores just in-frame clones and leaves some out. The repertoire consists of around 54,000 clones, with about 96% occurring once and the leading ten covering 0.35% to 0.5%. The material sequenced was T cells isolated from PBMCs. These receptors were obtained from a human donor in good health. The CDR3 runs from the conserved cysteine through the conserved F or W. The order of the fields is clone size, V gene, J gene, D gene, CDR3 protein, CDR3 DNA. The D gene is left open where the match is weak. The size entry is marked missing in some rows and otherwise reads once, few, many or a size class.

abundance: .
v_gene: TRBV7-3
j_gene: TRBJ2-7
d_gene: .
CDR3aa: CASSSQGSPNYEQYF
CDR3nt: TGTGCCAGCAGCTCTCAGGGTTCCCCGAACTACGAGCAGTACTTC

abundance: .
v_gene: TRBV18
j_gene: TRBJ1-2
d_gene: .
CDR3aa: CASSPQAGARYYGYTF
CDR3nt: TGTGCCAGCTCACCACAGGCGGGGGCGCGTTACTATGGCTACACCTTC

abundance: .
v_gene: TRBV11-3
j_gene: TRBJ2-7
d_gene: .
CDR3aa: CASSRLVLSEQYF
CDR3nt: TGTGCCAGCAGTCGACTAGTACTCTCCGAGCAGTACTTC

abundance: once
v_gene: TRBV2
j_gene: TRBJ2-3
d_gene: .
CDR3aa: CASSEVGLDTQYF
CDR3nt: TGTGCCAGCAGTGAAGTCGGTTTGGATACGCAGTATTTT

abundance: .
v_gene: TRBV7-9
j_gene: TRBJ1-5
d_gene: .
CDR3aa: CASSSSGTNQPQHF
CDR3nt: TGTGCCAGCAGCTCCTCAGGTACCAATCAGCCCCAGCATTTT

abundance: .
v_gene: TRBV7-9
j_gene: TRBJ2-3
d_gene: TRBD2
CDR3aa: CASSLDTSPGLAEITQYF
CDR3nt: TGTGCCAGCAGCTTAGATACTTCCCCGGGACTAGCGGAGATTACGCAGTATTTT

abundance: .
v_gene: TRBV27
j_gene: TRBJ2-1
d_gene: TRBD2
CDR3aa: CASSEGLASYNEQFF
CDR3nt: TGTGCCAGCAGTGAAGGACTAGCCTCCTACAATGAGCAGTTCTTC

abundance: .
v_gene: TRBV6-1
j_gene: TRBJ1-5
d_gene: TRBD1
CDR3aa: CASSQQGAGNQPQHF
CDR3nt: TGTGCCAGCAGCCAACAGGGGGCCGGGAATCAGCCCCAGCATTTT

abundance: .
v_gene: TRBV10-3
j_gene: TRBJ1-4
d_gene: TRBD1
CDR3aa: CAIRPGQGNEKLFF
CDR3nt: TGTGCCATCAGGCCGGGACAGGGTAACGAAAAACTGTTTTTT

abundance: .
v_gene: TRBV6-1
j_gene: TRBJ1-4
d_gene: TRBD1
CDR3aa: CASSWTGGSEKLFF
CDR3nt: TGTGCCAGCAGTTGGACAGGGGGGAGTGAAAAACTGTTTTTT

abundance: .
v_gene: TRBV19
j_gene: TRBJ2-7
d_gene: TRBD1
CDR3aa: CASSIDHRGTYEQYF
CDR3nt: TGTGCCAGTAGTATAGACCACAGGGGTACCTACGAGCAGTACTTC

abundance: .
v_gene: TRBV10-2
j_gene: TRBJ2-1
d_gene: .
CDR3aa: CASSLLNEQFF
CDR3nt: TGCGCCAGCAGTCTTTTAAATGAGCAGTTCTTC

abundance: few
v_gene: TRBV2
j_gene: TRBJ1-1
d_gene: .
CDR3aa: CARQGNTEAFF
CDR3nt: TGTGCCAGACAGGGGAACACTGAAGCTTTCTTT

abundance: .
v_gene: TRBV7-8
j_gene: TRBJ1-1
d_gene: TRBD1
CDR3aa: CASSLVTTGGNTEAFF
CDR3nt: TGTGCCAGCAGCTTAGTAACGACAGGGGGGAACACTGAAGCTTTCTTT

abundance: once
v_gene: TRBV2
j_gene: TRBJ2-5
d_gene: TRBD1
CDR3aa: CASRNGQGETQYF
CDR3nt: TGTGCCAGCAGAAACGGACAGGGGGAGACCCAGTACTTC

abundance: .
v_gene: TRBV5-4
j_gene: TRBJ1-1
d_gene: TRBD1
CDR3aa: CASSSTGQFEAFF
CDR3nt: TGTGCCAGCAGTTCGACGGGACAGTTTGAAGCTTTCTTT

abundance: .
v_gene: TRBV2
j_gene: TRBJ2-7
d_gene: TRBD1
CDR3aa: CASSEFDRGNEQYF
CDR3nt: TGTGCCAGCAGTGAATTTGACAGGGGAAATGAGCAGTACTTC

abundance: .
v_gene: TRBV27
j_gene: TRBJ2-4
d_gene: .
CDR3aa: CASSPYPQNIQYF
CDR3nt: TGTGCCAGCAGTCCCTATCCCCAAAACATTCAGTACTTC

abundance: .
v_gene: TRBV29-1
j_gene: TRBJ1-2
d_gene: TRBD1
CDR3aa: CSARDSNYGYTF
CDR3nt: TGCAGCGCTAGGGACAGTAACTATGGCTACACCTTC

abundance: .
v_gene: TRBV9
j_gene: TRBJ1-5
d_gene: TRBD1
CDR3aa: CASSSGQGDQPQHF
CDR3nt: TGTGCCAGCAGTTCTGGACAGGGGGATCAGCCCCAGCATTTT

abundance: .
v_gene: TRBV19
j_gene: TRBJ2-5
d_gene: .
CDR3aa: CASSIGGIVQTQYF
CDR3nt: TGTGCCAGTAGTATAGGAGGGATAGTTCAGACCCAGTACTTC

abundance: .
v_gene: TRBV15
j_gene: TRBJ2-5
d_gene: .
CDR3aa: CATSRAGMQETQYF
CDR3nt: TGTGCCACCAGCAGAGCGGGAATGCAAGAGACCCAGTACTTC

abundance: .
v_gene: TRBV30
j_gene: TRBJ2-6
d_gene: .
CDR3aa: CAWSLEFLSSGANVLTF
CDR3nt: TGTGCCTGGAGTCTGGAGTTCCTTAGCTCTGGGGCCAACGTCCTGACTTTC

abundance: .
v_gene: TRBV5-1
j_gene: TRBJ2-1
d_gene: TRBD2
CDR3aa: CASTSSGANNEQFF
CDR3nt: TGCGCCAGCACCTCTAGCGGAGCCAACAATGAGCAGTTCTTC

abundance: .
v_gene: TRBV5-6
j_gene: TRBJ1-1
d_gene: .
CDR3aa: CASSLDSLRMNTEAFF
CDR3nt: TGTGCCAGCAGCTTGGACAGTCTTCGTATGAACACTGAAGCTTTCTTT

abundance: .
v_gene: TRBV11-3
j_gene: TRBJ2-7
d_gene: .
CDR3aa: CASSFETAYEQYF
CDR3nt: TGTGCCAGCAGCTTCGAGACAGCCTACGAGCAGTACTTC

abundance: .
v_gene: TRBV5-1
j_gene: TRBJ1-1
d_gene: TRBD1
CDR3aa: CASSSGWGTGDTEAFF
CDR3nt: TGCGCCAGCAGCTCGGGGTGGGGGACAGGGGACACTGAAGCTTTCTTT

abundance: .
v_gene: TRBV19
j_gene: TRBJ2-7
d_gene: .
CDR3aa: CASSSWDSRYEQYF
CDR3nt: TGTGCCAGTAGTAGCTGGGACTCTCGCTACGAGCAGTACTTC

abundance: .
v_gene: TRBV6-4
j_gene: TRBJ2-1
d_gene: TRBD2
CDR3aa: CASLGRRQFF
CDR3nt: TGTGCCAGCCTCGGGAGGAGGCAGTTCTTC

abundance: .
v_gene: TRBV6-5
j_gene: TRBJ1-1
d_gene: .
CDR3aa: CASSYRGKGAEAFF
CDR3nt: TGTGCCAGCAGTTACAGGGGGAAGGGGGCTGAAGCTTTCTTT

abundance: .
v_gene: TRBV27
j_gene: TRBJ2-2
d_gene: TRBD1
CDR3aa: CASSLQGTGVVTGELFF
CDR3nt: TGTGCCAGCAGTCTCCAAGGGACAGGGGTCGTCACCGGGGAGCTGTTTTTT

abundance: .
v_gene: TRBV4-3
j_gene: TRBJ2-1
d_gene: TRBD2
CDR3aa: CASSQGVSGKSSYNEQFF
CDR3nt: TGCGCCAGCAGCCAAGGGGTCAGCGGGAAGAGCTCCTACAATGAGCAGTTCTTC